In its sample, the clone carrying this T cell receptor (beta chain) was seen a few times. This specimen comes from a study of shared clonotypes between healthy human individuals. Assay: immunoSEQ multiplex PCR; the TCRdb copy retains only in-frame clones and omits some. The repertoire has approximately 1,000,000 clones, roughly 80% of them found once; the top ten carry approximately 0.9%. V lost 1 base, J lost 2 bases, and 4 bases lay in between. From germline, CDR1 is SGHRS and CDR2 YFSETQ. The CDR3 totals 14 residues. This TCR derives from a man aged 18 to 29 in good health. Some clones in this sample may be carry-over from other donors' samples. The chain employs TRBV5-1 and TRBJ2-6; D gene unclear. Sample: memory CD4+ T cells from PBMCs. This sample's subset: CD45RA-negative fraction. The CDR3 coding sequence is TGCGCCAGCAGCTTGCAGGCTGGGGCCAACGTCCTGACTTTC. This gives the protein CASSLQAGANVLTF.